This entry features one T cell receptor (beta chain) sequence. In the authors' workflow: Amplified reference gene primers provided the basis for estimating nucleated cell counts. Libraries were prepared by immunoSEQ multiplex PCR; TCRdb keeps only in-frame clonotypes and omits some of them. V, J and clone size derive from that table, while D and trimming were established from the DNA sequence. The sample has more than 200,000 clones, nearly 90% seen once. These data come from a study of blood T cell repertoires in COVID-19. Study-wide context: Some COVID-19 samples were acute and others convalescent; all came from the United States, Italy and Spain. PBMCs, B-cell-depleted T cells, or T cells provided the cDNA or gDNA that made up the material.

This CDR3 has 12 residues. CDR1 and CDR2 from the germline V gene are SQVTM and ANQGSEA. J was trimmed by 4 bases and V by 6 bases; bases with no gene match: 5. This clonotype was obtained from a man aged 18 to 30 with active or convalescent COVID-19. The rearrangement uses TRBV29-1 and TRBJ2-5; 7 bases are a match to TRBD2. Sequenced input: peripheral blood. CDR3 region: CSVRGRGETQYF. CDR3 coding DNA: TGCAGCGTGCGCGGGAGAGGAGAGACCCAGTACTTC.